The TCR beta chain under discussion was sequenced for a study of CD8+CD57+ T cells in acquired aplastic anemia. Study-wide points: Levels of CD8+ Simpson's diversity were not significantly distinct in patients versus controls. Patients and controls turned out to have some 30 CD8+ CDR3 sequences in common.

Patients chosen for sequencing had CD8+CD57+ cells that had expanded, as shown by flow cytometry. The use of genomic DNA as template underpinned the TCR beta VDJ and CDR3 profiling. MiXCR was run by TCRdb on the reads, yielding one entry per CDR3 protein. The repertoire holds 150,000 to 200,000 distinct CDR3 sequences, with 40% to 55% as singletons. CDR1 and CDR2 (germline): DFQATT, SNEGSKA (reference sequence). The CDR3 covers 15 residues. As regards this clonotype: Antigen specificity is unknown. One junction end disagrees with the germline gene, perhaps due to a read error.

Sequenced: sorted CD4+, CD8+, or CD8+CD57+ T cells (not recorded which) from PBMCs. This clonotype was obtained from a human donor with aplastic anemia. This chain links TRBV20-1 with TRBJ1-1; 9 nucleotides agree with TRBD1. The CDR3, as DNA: TGCAGTGCTAGTCCCGGGACAGGGCCGGGAACTGAAGCTTTCTTC. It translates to CSASPGTGPGTEAFF.